This entry concerns a single TCR beta chain. This clonotype was seen only once. Its antigen target is currently unknown. Base qualities are missing; no much larger clone stands one base away. A single read counts as weak evidence. The treatment or condition tag for this specimen amounts to: in vitro stimulation with specific CMV peptide epitopes to enrich CMV-specific T cells. This sample was included in a study of T cell repertoires in cytomegalovirus infection (dated by TCRdb to about 2019). About the investigation overall: Peptide stimulations targeted recently identified HLA-C-restricted CMV epitopes, whose presentation resists viral immunomodulation, together with well-studied HLA-B-restricted epitopes. The HLA type of each donor mattered for the analysis, because public TCR beta signatures pointed to carriage of CMV infection along with the matching HLA type. General study outcomes and caveats: In both this cohort and an independent roughly 330-donor cohort, the cumulative frequency of public TCR beta family members distinguished carriers of CMV infection plus the relevant HLA type. In the ex vivo response, HLA-C-restricted CMV-specific TCR beta clonotypes were dominant, and in two of eight donors the single most frequent clonotype came from this HLA-C-restricted group.

V is shortened by 3 bases, J by 7 bases, and the region joining them spans 13 bases. The cysteine opens and the phenylalanine closes a CDR3 of 14 amino acids. Here the CDR3 DNA is all that survives: 42 bases in frame from base 1. The germline V gene (reference sequence) yields LNHDA for CDR1 and SQIVND for CDR2. TCRdb records Illumina HiSeq 1500 as the sequencer. In-frame beta chains were kept once TCRdb had trimmed the public reads at Q25 with fastp and called clones with MiXCR. Merged by CDR3 protein, the rows form single entries marked with the most common genes and DNA. The sample contains roughly 920,000 distinct CDR3 sequences, about 33% of them found a single time. The ten biggest clones cover 13% of the sample.

The chain is made from TRBV19 and TRBJ1-5, and possibly TRBD1, on 5 matching bases. Sequencing used cultured CD8+ T cells from PBMCs, obtained from culture after CMV antigen stimulation. The clonotype originates from a human donor in good health (CMV status not recorded). Some clones in this sample may be carry-over from other donors' samples. The CDR3 is CASSILQGGQPQHF. The sequenced DNA: TGTGCCAGTAGTATTCTGCAGGGTGGACAGCCCCAGCATTTT.